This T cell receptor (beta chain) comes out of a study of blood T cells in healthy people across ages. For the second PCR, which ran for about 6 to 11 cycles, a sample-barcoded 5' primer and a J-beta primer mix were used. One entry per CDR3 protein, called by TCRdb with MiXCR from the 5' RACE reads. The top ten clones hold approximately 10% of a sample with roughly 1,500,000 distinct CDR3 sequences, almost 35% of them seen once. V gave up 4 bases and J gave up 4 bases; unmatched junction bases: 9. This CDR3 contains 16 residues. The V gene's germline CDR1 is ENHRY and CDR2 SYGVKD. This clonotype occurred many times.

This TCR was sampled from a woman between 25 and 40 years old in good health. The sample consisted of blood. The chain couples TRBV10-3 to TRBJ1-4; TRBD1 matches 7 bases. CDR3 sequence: CAISGIKTGINEKLFF. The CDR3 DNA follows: TGTGCCATCAGTGGAATTAAGACAGGGATTAATGAAAAACTGTTTTTT.